Listed below are T cell receptor beta chains from one sample, sequenced in a study of radiation and T cells in renal cell carcinoma. TCRdb keeps only in-frame clones here, not all; method: immunoSEQ multiplex PCR. Of more than 20,000 clones listed, roughly 80% are singletons. This sample comprised blood, obtained from a patient whose treatment included radiotherapy and nephrectomy. The receptors here all came from a man in his 60s with renal cell carcinoma. The CDR3 runs from the conserved cysteine through the conserved F or W. A D gene is named only where the DNA matches it firmly. Expanded clones are given a class, and other clones once, few, many or no size at all.

abundance: NA
d_gene: NA
v_gene: TRBV6-5
j_gene: TRBJ1-4
CDR3aa: CASSWTPGEGEKLFF
CDR3nt: TGTGCCAGCAGTTGGACTCCTGGTGAGGGGGAAAAACTGTTTTTT

abundance: NA
d_gene: NA
v_gene: TRBV4-2
j_gene: TRBJ1-4
CDR3aa: CASSQDRGGSEKLFF
CDR3nt: TGTGCCAGCAGCCAAGATCGCGGGGGGTCTGAAAAACTGTTTTTT

abundance: once
d_gene: NA
v_gene: TRBV6-1
j_gene: TRBJ1-4
CDR3aa: CASSATGISEKLFF
CDR3nt: TGTGCCAGCAGTGCAACAGGGATCTCTGAAAAACTGTTTTTT

abundance: NA
d_gene: NA
v_gene: TRBV19
j_gene: TRBJ2-5
CDR3aa: CASSNRDAQYF
CDR3nt: TGTGCCAGTAGTAACAGGGACGCCCAGTACTTC

abundance: NA
d_gene: NA
v_gene: TRBV4-3
j_gene: TRBJ2-2
CDR3aa: CASSQEGTYRAGELFF
CDR3nt: TGCGCCAGCAGCCAAGAAGGGACCTACAGGGCCGGGGAGCTGTTTTTT

abundance: NA
d_gene: NA
v_gene: TRBV7-8
j_gene: TRBJ2-7
CDR3aa: CASSPRHGDSYEQYF
CDR3nt: TGTGCCAGCAGCCCGCGTCATGGGGACTCCTACGAGCAGTACTTC

abundance: NA
d_gene: NA
v_gene: TRBV18
j_gene: TRBJ2-7
CDR3aa: CASSPGGYEQYF
CDR3nt: TGTGCCAGCTCACCAGGGGGCTACGAGCAGTACTTC

abundance: once
d_gene: TRBD2
v_gene: TRBV7-2
j_gene: TRBJ2-3
CDR3aa: CASSLGTSGAGGQYF
CDR3nt: TGTGCCAGCAGCTTAGGGACTAGCGGGGCGGGGGGGCAGTATTTT

abundance: NA
d_gene: NA
v_gene: TRBV28
j_gene: TRBJ1-1
CDR3aa: CASRQSSGRFFRAFF
CDR3nt: TGTGCCAGCAGACAATCGTCAGGAAGGTTCTTTCGTGCTTTCTTT

abundance: NA
d_gene: NA
v_gene: TRBV2
j_gene: TRBJ2-7
CDR3aa: CASSLGASDAYEQYF
CDR3nt: TGTGCCAGCAGCTTGGGGGCTAGCGATGCCTACGAGCAGTACTTC

abundance: NA
d_gene: NA
v_gene: TRBV9
j_gene: TRBJ2-3
CDR3aa: CASSATSTDTQYF
CDR3nt: TGTGCCAGCAGCGCGACTAGCACAGATACGCAGTATTTT

abundance: few
d_gene: NA
v_gene: TRBV11-2
j_gene: TRBJ2-7
CDR3aa: CASSLESGSFYEQYF
CDR3nt: TGTGCCAGCAGCTTAGAGTCCGGCTCTTTCTACGAGCAGTACTTC

abundance: NA
d_gene: TRBD2
v_gene: TRBV5-4
j_gene: TRBJ2-3
CDR3aa: CASSTRTSGHTQYF
CDR3nt: TGTGCCAGCAGCACCCGGACTAGCGGCCATACGCAGTATTTT

abundance: NA
d_gene: NA
v_gene: TRBV7-2
j_gene: TRBJ2-3
CDR3aa: CASSFYAPGTDTQYF
CDR3nt: TGTGCCAGCAGCTTCTACGCTCCCGGCACAGATACGCAGTATTTT

abundance: NA
d_gene: TRBD2
v_gene: TRBV27
j_gene: TRBJ2-1
CDR3aa: CASSSHLAGGRGEQFF
CDR3nt: TGTGCCAGCAGTTCCCATCTAGCGGGAGGGCGAGGTGAGCAGTTCTTC

abundance: NA
d_gene: NA
v_gene: TRBV12-5
j_gene: TRBJ2-5
CDR3aa: CASGVVGVQETQYF
CDR3nt: TGTGCTAGTGGAGTCGTTGGCGTCCAAGAGACCCAGTACTTC

abundance: NA
d_gene: TRBD2
v_gene: TRBV7-2
j_gene: TRBJ2-7
CDR3aa: CASSSQRGTYEQYF
CDR3nt: TGTGCCAGCAGCTCTCAGCGGGGCACCTACGAGCAGTACTTC

abundance: NA
d_gene: NA
v_gene: TRBV10-3
j_gene: TRBJ2-6
CDR3aa: CAIRPGSSSGANVLTF
CDR3nt: TGTGCCATCAGACCCGGGTCCAGTTCTGGGGCCAACGTCCTGACTTTC

abundance: NA
d_gene: NA
v_gene: TRBV7-2
j_gene: TRBJ1-2
CDR3aa: CASSLVTVRGYTF
CDR3nt: TGTGCCAGCAGCTTAGTGACAGTACGCGGCTACACCTTC

abundance: NA
d_gene: NA
v_gene: TRBV9
j_gene: TRBJ1-5
CDR3aa: CASSRDPGSNQPQHF
CDR3nt: TGTGCCAGCAGTCGGGACCCGGGGAGCAATCAGCCCCAGCATTTT

abundance: few
d_gene: NA
v_gene: TRBV11-2
j_gene: TRBJ2-1
CDR3aa: CASSLGGRGGYNEQFF
CDR3nt: TGTGCCAGCAGCTTAGGTGGCAGGGGAGGGTACAATGAGCAGTTCTTC

abundance: few
d_gene: NA
v_gene: TRBV5-3
j_gene: TRBJ2-3
CDR3aa: CASSRGLYTDTQYF
CDR3nt: TGTGCCAGCAGTCGGGGATTGTACACAGATACGCAGTATTTT

abundance: NA
d_gene: NA
v_gene: TRBV6-6
j_gene: TRBJ2-5
CDR3aa: CASRLGGGVQETQYF
CDR3nt: TGTGCCAGCAGACTAGGAGGGGGAGTCCAAGAGACCCAGTACTTC

abundance: NA
d_gene: TRBD1
v_gene: TRBV19
j_gene: TRBJ1-5
CDR3aa: CASRQQGPSNQPQHF
CDR3nt: TGTGCCAGTAGGCAACAGGGGCCTAGCAATCAGCCCCAGCATTTT

abundance: NA
d_gene: NA
v_gene: TRBV5-6
j_gene: TRBJ2-3
CDR3aa: CASSLPRATDTQYF
CDR3nt: TGTGCCAGCAGCTTGCCCAGGGCCACAGATACGCAGTATTTT

abundance: NA
d_gene: NA
v_gene: TRBV5-5
j_gene: TRBJ1-2
CDR3aa: CASSLAPDGLYGYTF
CDR3nt: TGTGCCAGCAGCTTGGCGCCGGACGGGCTCTATGGCTACACCTTC

abundance: NA
d_gene: NA
v_gene: TRBV5-1
j_gene: TRBJ2-7
CDR3aa: CASSLDGTPYEQYF
CDR3nt: TGCGCCAGCAGCTTGGACGGGACGCCATACGAGCAGTACTTC

abundance: NA
d_gene: NA
v_gene: TRBV5-1
j_gene: TRBJ1-4
CDR3aa: CASRPGPNEKLFF
CDR3nt: TGCGCCAGCAGGCCCGGGCCTAATGAAAAACTGTTTTTT

abundance: few
d_gene: TRBD1
v_gene: TRBV18
j_gene: TRBJ2-3
CDR3aa: CASSGLPGQGTDTQYF
CDR3nt: TGTGCCAGCTCAGGACTACCGGGACAGGGAACAGATACGCAGTATTTT

abundance: NA
d_gene: NA
v_gene: TRBV27
j_gene: TRBJ2-2
CDR3aa: CASSFVTDTGELFF
CDR3nt: TGTGCCAGCAGTTTTGTTACAGACACCGGGGAGCTGTTTTTT

abundance: NA
d_gene: NA
v_gene: TRBV7-3
j_gene: TRBJ2-2
CDR3aa: CASSSSTSFGTGELFF
CDR3nt: TGTGCCAGCAGCTCTTCGACTAGTTTTGGCACCGGGGAGCTGTTTTTT

abundance: NA
d_gene: TRBD2
v_gene: TRBV5-6
j_gene: TRBJ2-7
CDR3aa: CASSFLGRAEQYF
CDR3nt: TGTGCCAGCAGCTTCCTCGGGAGGGCCGAGCAGTACTTC

abundance: NA
d_gene: NA
v_gene: TRBV11-2
j_gene: TRBJ2-7
CDR3aa: CASSPIWGENSHEQYF
CDR3nt: TGTGCCAGCAGTCCCATCTGGGGGGAGAATTCCCACGAGCAGTACTTC

abundance: NA
d_gene: TRBD2
v_gene: TRBV27
j_gene: TRBJ2-7
CDR3aa: CASSQGTSGRLVRYEQYF
CDR3nt: TGTGCCAGCAGTCAAGGGACTAGCGGGAGGCTTGTAAGGTACGAGCAGTACTTC

abundance: NA
d_gene: TRBD2
v_gene: TRBV7-3
j_gene: TRBJ2-7
CDR3aa: CASSSGLAGGNEQYF
CDR3nt: TGTGCCAGCAGCTCAGGACTAGCGGGAGGAAACGAGCAGTACTTC

abundance: NA
d_gene: NA
v_gene: TRBV25-1
j_gene: TRBJ1-1
CDR3aa: CASSELGYTEAFF
CDR3nt: TGTGCCAGCAGTGAATTAGGGTACACTGAAGCTTTCTTT

abundance: NA
d_gene: NA
v_gene: TRBV5-4
j_gene: TRBJ2-5
CDR3aa: CASSRDQETQYF
CDR3nt: TGTGCCAGCAGTCGGGATCAAGAGACCCAGTACTTC

abundance: NA
d_gene: NA
v_gene: TRBV7-2
j_gene: TRBJ2-7
CDR3aa: CASRLAKGEQYF
CDR3nt: TGTGCCAGCAGACTGGCGAAGGGCGAGCAGTACTTC

abundance: medium-sized
d_gene: TRBD2
v_gene: TRBV7-8
j_gene: TRBJ2-7
CDR3aa: CASSLVSLVVGTSPLYSYEQYF
CDR3nt: TGTGCCAGCAGCTTAGTGTCTCTGGTTGTAGGGACTAGCCCCCTTTACTCCTACGAGCAGTACTTC

abundance: NA
d_gene: NA
v_gene: TRBV7-9
j_gene: TRBJ1-2
CDR3aa: CASSTAWLTAAGYTF
CDR3nt: TGTGCCAGCAGCACCGCCTGGCTGACAGCGGCTGGCTACACCTTC

abundance: NA
d_gene: TRBD2
v_gene: TRBV5-1
j_gene: TRBJ2-7
CDR3aa: CASSKGTSSTYEQYF
CDR3nt: TGCGCCAGCAGCAAGGGGACTAGCAGTACCTACGAGCAGTACTTC